These 14 T cell receptor beta chains share one sample of origin, sequenced in a study of blood T cell repertoires in COVID-19. Only in-frame clones appear in the TCRdb table, and some are missing; sequencing was by immunoSEQ multiplex PCR. Of around 240,000 clones in the sample, more than 70% were seen once. Sample: PBMCs or T cells enriched from blood (not recorded which). These receptors were obtained from a woman aged 45 to 65 who had recovered from COVID-19.

This chain uses TRBV7-8 with TRBJ2-5; 7 bases map to TRBD1. J was trimmed by 2 bases and V by 4 bases; bases with no gene match: 10. Germline CDR1 is SGHVS and CDR2 is FQNEAQ. The CDR3 covers 16 residues. Here the CDR3 DNA reads TGTGCCAGCAGCTACCCTGGACAGGTGCCACAAGAGACCCAGTACTTC. This encodes CASSYPGQVPQETQYF. Full variable domain (outside the CDR3, taken from reference TRBV7-8 and TRBJ2-5): GAGVSQSPRYKVAKRGQDVALRCDPISGHVSLFWYQQALGQGPEFLTYFQNEAQLDKSGLPSDRFFAERPEGSVSTLKIQRTQQEDSAVYLCASSYPGQVPQETQYFGPGTRLLVL.

J is TRBJ1-3 and V is TRBV6-5; weak D call: TRBD1 (6 bases). This CDR3 is built from 14 residues. Trimming left V 7 bases short and J 4 bases short, with 14 bases between. Germline loops: CDR1 MNHEY, CDR2 SVGAGI. The CDR3: CASNIQGPGNTIYF. The CDR3 DNA follows: TGTGCCAGCAACATCCAGGGGCCCGGAAACACCATATATTTT.

The V call is TRBV15, the J call TRBJ2-7; 9 bases align to TRBD1. Trimming cost V 1 base and J 2 bases; bases outside gene matches: 0. The V gene's germline CDR1 is LNHNV and CDR2 YYDKDF (reference sequence). The CDR3 is made up of 14 amino acids. DNA of the CDR3: TGTGCCACCAGCAGAGGGACAGGGGCCTACGAGCAGTACTTC. This translates into CATSRGTGAYEQYF.

The chain recombines TRBV5-5 with TRBJ2-5; D is ambiguous. Trimming shortened V by 3 bases and J by 3 bases, and 6 bases separated the two germline ends. The CDR3 has 12 residues. Looked up from germline, CDR1 is SGHKS and CDR2 is YYEKEE (reference sequence). The CDR3 reads CASSYYKETQYF. The CDR3 nucleotides are TGTGCCAGCAGCTATTACAAAGAGACCCAGTACTTC. The full variable domain, in which reference TRBV5-5 and TRBJ2-5 provide the parts outside the CDR3, is DAGVTQSPTHLIKTRGQQVTLRCSPISGHKSVSWYQQVLGQGPQFIFQYYEKEERGRGNFPDRFSARQFPNYSSELNVNALLLGDSALYLCASSYYKETQYFGPGTRLLVL.

The CDR3 DNA reads TGCGCCAGCAGTCCAGAAACAAAACCTAGGCCGGGACAGGATTATGGCTACACCTTC. The encoded protein is CASSPETKPRPGQDYGYTF. V usage is TRBV23-1 and J usage is TRBJ1-2; TRBD1 aligns across 8 bases. TRBV23-1 is flagged as an ORF with uncertain function. This CDR3 spans 19 amino acids. J lost 5 bases, V lost 4 bases, and 21 bases had no gene match.

The genes are TRBV2 and TRBJ2-2; possible D gene TRBD2, 6 bases. Germline loops: CDR1 SNHLY, CDR2 FYNNEI. The CDR3 contains 14 residues. The V end was cut by 4 bases, the J end by 6 bases, with 12 bases between. The CDR3, as DNA: TGTGCCAGCAGTGTTGCGGGACTGGCCGGGGAGCTGTTTTTT. Translation: CASSVAGLAGELFF.

The chain employs TRBV19 and TRBJ2-5, with a weak D call TRBD2 (5 bases). The CDR3 extends over 13 amino acids. The V gene's germline CDR1 is LNHDA and CDR2 SQIVND (reference sequence). V lost 2 bases, J lost 2 bases, and 6 bases lay in between. CDR3 sequence: CASSIPGQETQYF. CDR3 nucleotides: TGTGCCAGTAGTATACCGGGACAAGAGACCCAGTACTTC.

The CDR3 DNA follows: TGTGCCAGCAGTACCCTGGACAGGCGGCGGGGCTACACCTTC. Protein: CASSTLDRRRGYTF. The rearrangement links TRBV27 to TRBJ1-2; TRBD1 matches 7 bases. Germline V gives CDR1 MNHEY, CDR2 SMNVEV (reference sequence). The CDR3 spans 14 residues. V lost 5 bases to trimming and J lost 8 bases; unmatched junction nucleotides: 11.

This chain connects TRBV24-1 to TRBJ2-1; TRBD1 might be the D (5 bases). CDR3 length equals 16 residues. Germline CDR1 reads KGHDR; CDR2 reads SFDVKD. V was shortened by 4 bases and J by 2 bases, with 14 bases between the two germline ends. The CDR3 reads CATSDTTGRAYNEQFF. The DNA of the CDR3 is TGTGCCACCAGTGACACAACAGGTCGGGCCTACAATGAGCAGTTCTTC.

The J gene is TRBJ1-4, the V gene TRBV4-2; a weak D match, TRBD1 (6 bases). The germline V and J ends were trimmed by 2 bases and 3 bases, with 16 bases remaining between them. CDR1 LGHNA and CDR2 YNFKEQ come from the germline V gene. The length of the CDR3 is 17 residues. The CDR3 is CASSQNPGQIPNEKLFF. The CDR3 DNA sequence: TGTGCCAGCAGCCAAAACCCGGGACAAATACCTAATGAAAAACTGTTTTTT.

The rearrangement links TRBV9 to TRBJ2-1, with TRBD1 matching 7 bases. V dropped 0 bases and J dropped 4; count of bases not matched to a gene: 7. The CDR3 consists of 16 residues. The germline gives CDR1 SGDLS, CDR2 YYNGEE. The CDR3 sequence is CASSVERVQGYNEQFF. The CDR3 DNA is TGTGCCAGCAGCGTAGAACGGGTACAGGGGTACAATGAGCAGTTCTTC.

This clone appeared a few times. V usage is TRBV29-1 and J usage is TRBJ1-1; 8 nucleotides match TRBD1. CDR3 length: 16 amino acids. With V trimmed by 1 base and J by 3 bases, 10 bases remained unmatched. The V gene's germline CDR1 is SQVTM and CDR2 ANQGSEA. DNA for the CDR3: TGCAGCGTTGAAGGGACAGGGTGGTATACGGACACTGAAGCTTTCTTT. As protein: CSVEGTGWYTDTEAFF.

This rearrangement joins TRBV3-1 (or the pseudogene TRBV3-2) to TRBJ2-7; weak D call: TRBD1 (6 bases). Trimming shortened V by 4 bases and J by 5 bases, and 15 bases separated the two germline ends. This CDR3 is built from 14 residues. Per germline, CDR1 LGHDT and CDR2 YNNKEL (reference sequence). The CDR3 region has the DNA TGTGCCAGCAGCCGGACAGAGGCCGGAAACGAGCAGTACTTC. This gives the protein CASSRTEAGNEQYF.

The V call is TRBV7-9, the J call TRBJ2-2; a possible D gene is TRBD2 (6 bases). This CDR3 is built from 14 residues. Germline V gene sequence: CDR1 SEHNR, CDR2 FQNEAQ (reference sequence). Trimming cost V 1 base and J 6 bases, with 9 bases left between them. As DNA, the CDR3 is TGTGCCAGCAGCTTAGTGTCGGGGGCCGGGGAGCTGTTTTTT. Translated: CASSLVSGAGELFF.